This TCR beta chain was identified during a study of identical twins (dated by TCRdb to 2016 to 2018). For context, the study as a whole: To test whether fetal clonotypes persist, the study used deep sequencing on TCR alpha and beta repertoires from monozygotic twins, unrelated adults of various ages, and cord blood. To rule out contamination, replicate twin experiments were performed at different times with different library preparation protocols. The study at large found these results: Because the same donors could not be followed over many years, the conclusions relied on cross-sectional statistical analysis. Compared with coincidental sharing between unrelated individuals, out-of-frame TCR alpha sequences shared between twins had an excess of sequences with low generation probability. In monozygotic twins, recombination models systematically underestimated out-of-frame TCR alpha sharing, but the models matched the sharing seen between unrelated individuals. The excess sharing between twins in beta out-of-frame sequences was weaker because fewer shared sequences reduced the signal-to-noise ratio. Fewer insertions were carried by abundant cord blood beta clonotypes; a weaker similar trend was observed in young adult naive repertoires, while no such trend was observed in memory repertoires. Zero-insertion analyses could be partly confounded by invariant T cells such as MAIT and iNKT, though diverse VJ usage argued against such confounding for most clonotypes.

This clonotype was seen a few times. What antigen it recognizes has not been identified. Base qualities were left out, and no much larger clone turns up one base away. The library was obtained by 5' RACE. Reads for this sample came from an Illumina HiSeq 2000. Template switching added a universal primer binding site, and the final cDNA carried a unique molecular identifier that allowed TCR cDNA molecules to be counted accurately. Specific primers in the conserved constant-segment region were used to synthesize first-strand cDNA for TCR alpha and beta chains. To control for contamination, every cDNA library was double barcoded, receiving both a SMART-Mk sample barcode and Illumina barcodes. TruSeq adapter sequences along with Illumina sample barcodes were introduced in two successive PCR steps. The TCR alpha and beta cDNA libraries were sequenced on the Illumina HiSeq platform using custom primers. Per the original workflow: MiGEC processed the raw reads to extract unique molecular identifiers, while MiXCR was used to determine the CDR3 positions. For each individual, recombination models were inferred using an EM algorithm with the repgenHMM and IGoR tools. Shared clonotype analysis was performed with the tcR package in R, normalizing sharing by the product of cloneset sizes. Out-of-frame nonproductive sequences were analyzed to study raw recombination free of thymic and clonal selection effects. Using fastp at Q25 and MiXCR, TCRdb reprocessed the public reads and kept productive beta chains. One record per CDR3 amino acid sequence lists the most common genes and DNA. The authors' filters were not applied to this entry. Counted in this sample were under 1 million distinct CDR3 sequences; over 9% of them appeared once. The ten largest clones represent around 1.6% of the sample.

All donors were healthy Caucasians. Three pairs of female monozygotic twins, all aged roughly 18 to 29 years, were included in the twin cohort. RNA for TCR libraries was isolated from peripheral blood mononuclear cells. The CDR1 and CDR2 encoded by the germline V gene (reference sequence) are DFQATT and SNEGSKA. At the junction V is shortened by 2 bases and J by 9 bases; bases outside the gene matches: 15. The CDR3 measures 16 amino acids from cysteine to phenylalanine. CDR3 DNA is the only sequence kept; it has 48 bases, read in frame from the first base. These same records also appear under a second study, on yellow fever vaccine responses in identical twins. The second study, in turn, reports: The T cell response to vaccination in identical twins was reported by the authors to appear partly convergent and partly personalized. The study precisely tracked vaccine-responding T cell clones in identical twins.

This clonotype was sampled from a woman younger than 35 in good health. The sequenced sample was PBMCs. The V and J segments used are TRBV20-1 and TRBJ2-1, with TRBD2 matching 8 junction bases. At the DNA level, the sequence is TGCAGTGCTAGACCTCGGGGGGGCGGTCTAGTTAGTGAGCAGTTCTTC. This yields the protein CSARPRGGGLVSEQFF.